This TCR beta chain is from a study of Ad26.COV2.S vaccination and SARS-CoV-2 variants. Study information: Participants got Ad26.COV2.S intramuscularly, once or twice 56 days apart. Overall study results and limits: Spike-specific CD8+ and CD4+ T cell responses reportedly showed substantial breadth after vaccination.

Comment on this clone: The antigen is unknown.

The CDR3 runs 17 residues. V was clipped by 2 bases and J by 3 bases; unmatched bases: 6. CDR1 KGHSH and CDR2 LQKENI come from the germline V gene. The treatment is: some 20 received Ad26.COV2.S at low or high dose, single or two shots; five or six received placebo; per-sample allocation not given. Sampling happened 63 days after the first vaccine or placebo injection. Libraries were prepared by immunoSEQ multiplex PCR; TCRdb keeps only in-frame clonotypes and omits some of them. The profile shows roughly 700,000 clones, around 92% of them singletons. The specimen was peripheral blood, collected in a trial of Ad26.COV2.S vaccine versus placebo. This chain joins TRBV18 and TRBJ2-6, with 8 bases that match TRBD1. The receptor's source is a person aged 18-65 years who received the Ad26.COV2.S COVID-19 vaccine or a placebo. The CDR3, as DNA: TGTGCCAGCTCACCAGGCGGACAGGGAAGTGGGGCCAACGTCCTGACTTTC. This encodes CASSPGGQGSGANVLTF. The whole variable domain, filled in from reference TRBV18 and TRBJ2-6, reads NAGVMQNPRHLVRRRGQEARLRCSPMKGHSHVYWYRQLPEEGLKFMVYLQKENIIDESGMPKERFSAEFPKEGPSILRIQQVVRGDSAAYFCASSPGGQGSGANVLTFGAGSRLTVL.